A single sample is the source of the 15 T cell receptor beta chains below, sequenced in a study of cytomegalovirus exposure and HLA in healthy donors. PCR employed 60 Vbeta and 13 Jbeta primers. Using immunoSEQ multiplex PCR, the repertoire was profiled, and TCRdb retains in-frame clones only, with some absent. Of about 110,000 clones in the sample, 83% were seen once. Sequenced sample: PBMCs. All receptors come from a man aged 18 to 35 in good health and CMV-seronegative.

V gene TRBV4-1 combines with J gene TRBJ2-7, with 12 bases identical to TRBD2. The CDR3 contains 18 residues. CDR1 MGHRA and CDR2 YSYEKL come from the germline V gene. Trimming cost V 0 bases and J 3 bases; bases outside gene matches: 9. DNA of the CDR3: TGCGCCAGCAGCCAAGATGGGCCCCCGGGACTAGCGGGCTACGAGCAGTACTTC. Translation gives CASSQDGPPGLAGYEQYF.

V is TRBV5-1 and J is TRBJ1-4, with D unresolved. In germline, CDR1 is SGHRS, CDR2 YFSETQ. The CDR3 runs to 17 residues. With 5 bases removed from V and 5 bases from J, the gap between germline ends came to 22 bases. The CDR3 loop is CASRERDLPPLNEKLFF. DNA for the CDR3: TGCGCCAGCAGAGAGCGGGATCTCCCTCCGCTGAATGAAAAACTGTTTTTT.

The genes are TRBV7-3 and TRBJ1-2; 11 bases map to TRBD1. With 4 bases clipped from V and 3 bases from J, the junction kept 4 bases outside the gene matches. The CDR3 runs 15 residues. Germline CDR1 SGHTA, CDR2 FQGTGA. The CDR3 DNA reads TGTGCCAGCAGCTACCGGGACAGGGGGGACTATGGCTACACCTTC. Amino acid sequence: CASSYRDRGDYGYTF.

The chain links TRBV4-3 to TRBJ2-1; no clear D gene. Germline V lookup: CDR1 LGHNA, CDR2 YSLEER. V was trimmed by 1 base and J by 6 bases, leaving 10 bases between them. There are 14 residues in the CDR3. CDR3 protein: CASSQVALGNEQFF. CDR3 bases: TGCGCCAGCAGCCAAGTAGCTTTGGGCAATGAGCAGTTCTTC.

CDR3 loop: CASGRQGRAYEQYF. For the CDR3, the DNA is TGTGCCAGCGGAAGACAGGGGAGGGCCTACGAGCAGTACTTC. V and J are TRBV27 and TRBJ2-7; a possible D gene is TRBD1 (8 bases). Per germline, CDR1 MNHEY and CDR2 SMNVEV (reference sequence). The CDR3 contains 14 residues. V was cut by 8 bases and J by 2 bases, with 16 bases left in between.

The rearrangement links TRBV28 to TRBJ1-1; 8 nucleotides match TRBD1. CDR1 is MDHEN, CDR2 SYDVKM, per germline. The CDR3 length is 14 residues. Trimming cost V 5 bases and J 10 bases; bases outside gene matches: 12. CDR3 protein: CASSPGQGGLVAFF. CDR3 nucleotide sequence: TGTGCCAGCAGTCCAGGACAGGGTGGATTGGTAGCTTTCTTT.

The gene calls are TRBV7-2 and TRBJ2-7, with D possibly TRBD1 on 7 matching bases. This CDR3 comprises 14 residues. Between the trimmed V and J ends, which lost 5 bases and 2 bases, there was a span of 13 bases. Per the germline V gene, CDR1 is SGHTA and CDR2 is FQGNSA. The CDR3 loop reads CASSGGTAAYEQYF. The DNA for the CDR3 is TGTGCCAGCAGCGGCGGGACAGCTGCCTACGAGCAGTACTTC. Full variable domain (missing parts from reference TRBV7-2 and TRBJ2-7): GAGVSQSPSNKVTEKGKDVELRCDPISGHTALYWYRQSLGQGLEFLIYFQGNSAPDKSGLPSDRFSAERTGGSVSTLTIQRTQQEDSAVYLCASSGGTAAYEQYFGPGTRLTVT.

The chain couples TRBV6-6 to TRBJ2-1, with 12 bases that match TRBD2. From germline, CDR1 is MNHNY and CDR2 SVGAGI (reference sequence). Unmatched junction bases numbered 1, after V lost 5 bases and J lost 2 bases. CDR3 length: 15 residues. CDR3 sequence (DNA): TGTGCCAGCAGTCTAGCGGGAGGGGCCTACAATGAGCAGTTCTTC. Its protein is CASSLAGGAYNEQFF.

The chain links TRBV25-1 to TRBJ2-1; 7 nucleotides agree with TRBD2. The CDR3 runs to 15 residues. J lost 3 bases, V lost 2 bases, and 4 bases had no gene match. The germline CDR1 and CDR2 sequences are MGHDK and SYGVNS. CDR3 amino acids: CASSEGQRDYNEQFF. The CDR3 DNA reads TGTGCCAGCAGTGAAGGCCAGCGGGACTACAATGAGCAGTTCTTC.

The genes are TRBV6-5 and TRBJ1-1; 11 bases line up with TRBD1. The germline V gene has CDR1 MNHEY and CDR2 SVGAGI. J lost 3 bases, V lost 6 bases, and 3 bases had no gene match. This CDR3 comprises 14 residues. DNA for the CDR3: TGTGCCAGCAGGGACAGGGGGCTGTACACTGAAGCTTTCTTT. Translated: CASRDRGLYTEAFF.

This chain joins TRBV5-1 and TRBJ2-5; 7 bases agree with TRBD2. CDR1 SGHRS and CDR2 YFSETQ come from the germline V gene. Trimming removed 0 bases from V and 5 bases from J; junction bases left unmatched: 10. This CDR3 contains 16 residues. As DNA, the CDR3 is TGCGCCAGCAGCTTGGAGGGCGGTTGGGGAGGGGAGACCCAGTACTTC. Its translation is CASSLEGGWGGETQYF.

The CDR3 spells CAISESPGETQYF. The CDR3 coding sequence is TGTGCCATCAGTGAGTCCCCAGGAGAGACCCAGTACTTC. The chain recombines TRBV10-3 with TRBJ2-5; no clear D gene. The CDR3 runs 13 residues. Per germline, CDR1 ENHRY and CDR2 SYGVKD. Trimming removed 0 bases from V and 4 bases from J, with 6 bases in between.

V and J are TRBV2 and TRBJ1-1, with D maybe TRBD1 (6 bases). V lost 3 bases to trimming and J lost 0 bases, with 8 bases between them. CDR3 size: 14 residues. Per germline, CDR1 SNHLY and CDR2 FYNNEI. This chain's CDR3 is CASSDQGMNTEAFF. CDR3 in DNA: TGTGCCAGCAGTGATCAGGGGATGAACACTGAAGCTTTCTTT.

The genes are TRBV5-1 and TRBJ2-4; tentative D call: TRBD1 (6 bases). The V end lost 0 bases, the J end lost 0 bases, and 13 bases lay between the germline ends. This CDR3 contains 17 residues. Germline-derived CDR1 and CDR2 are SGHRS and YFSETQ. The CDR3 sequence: CASSLGTDFKAKNIQYF. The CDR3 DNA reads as TGCGCCAGCAGCTTGGGGACAGACTTTAAAGCCAAAAACATTCAGTACTTC.

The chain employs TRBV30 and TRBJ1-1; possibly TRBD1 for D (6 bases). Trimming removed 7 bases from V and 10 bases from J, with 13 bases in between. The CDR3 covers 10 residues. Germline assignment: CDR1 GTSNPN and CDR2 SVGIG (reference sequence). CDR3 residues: CALQQGAAFF. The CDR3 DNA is TGTGCCTTACAACAGGGTGCAGCTTTCTTT.